This entry features one T cell receptor beta chain sequence. Deletions cut 6 bases from V and 1 base from J, with 22 bases between. Germline loops: CDR1 SEHNR, CDR2 FQNEAQ (reference sequence). This CDR3 has 17 residues. In the source study's methods: Amplification of reference gene primers provided the estimated nucleated cell counts. This table comes from immunoSEQ multiplex PCR, and its TCRdb copy is limited to in-frame clones, with some not included. The V and J calls and clone size were taken over from that table, and D and trimming were inferred from the DNA. The sample includes about 230,000 clones, about 88% of them seen just once. This record comes from a study of blood T cell repertoires in COVID-19. About the research overall: There were acute and convalescent COVID-19 samples, and they came from the United States, Italy and Spain. T cells, B-cell-depleted T cells, or PBMCs provided the cDNA or gDNA that served as material.

This sequence originates from a woman between 55 and 75 years old with acute or convalescent COVID-19. This chain connects TRBV7-9 to TRBJ2-7; TRBD2 is a possible D gene (6 bases). Input material: peripheral blood. The CDR3 here is CASSSGAASLLSYEQYF. The DNA for the CDR3 is TGTGCCAGCAGTTCGGGAGCGGCATCGCTACTGTCCTACGAGCAGTACTTC.